A selection of T cell receptor beta chains follows, all from one sample in a study of CD8 T cells in ankylosing spondylitis. MiXCR, run by TCRdb on the 5' RACE reads, gives a single entry per CDR3 protein. The sample has approximately 130,000 distinct CDR3 sequences, 9.3% seen once. The material sequenced was blood, either unsorted or a sorted T cell fraction (not recorded which). Source of these receptors: a male donor with ankylosing spondylitis or in good health (not recorded which). The CDR3 runs from the conserved cysteine through the conserved F or W. D genes are given only for firm matches. Not every row has a clone size; where given, it reads once, few, many or a size class.

v_call,j_call,clone_size,d_call,cdr3_aa,cdr3_nt
TRBV20-1,TRBJ1-2,many,-,CSARDPPTELADYGYTF,TGCAGTGCTAGAGATCCCCCAACGGAACTTGCGGACTATGGCTACACCTTC
TRBV7-9,TRBJ2-1,-,-,CASRPRQESSYNEQFF,TGTGCCAGCAGACCAAGACAGGAAAGCTCCTACAATGAGCAGTTCTTC
TRBV5-1,TRBJ2-5,few,TRBD2,CASSLLPLGGGPETQYF,TGCGCCAGCAGCTTACTGCCCTTGGGGGGAGGGCCAGAGACCCAGTACTTC
TRBV19,TRBJ2-2,few,TRBD1,CATYDRGRTGELFF,TGTGCCACTTATGACAGGGGGCGGACCGGGGAGCTGTTTTTT
TRBV3-1,TRBJ1-5,many,-,CASSQGGGYSNQPQHF,TGTGCCAGCAGCCAAGGTGGAGGCTATAGCAATCAGCCCCAGCATTTT
TRBV3-1,TRBJ2-3,many,TRBD2,CASSPTSGRRGTDTQYF,TGTGCCAGCAGCCCTACTAGCGGGAGGCGTGGCACAGATACGCAGTATTTT
TRBV5-1,TRBJ2-1,many,TRBD2,CASSLAGGAYNEQFF,TGCGCCAGCAGCTTGGCGGGAGGGGCTTACAATGAGCAGTTCTTC
TRBV6-1,TRBJ2-7,many,-,CASRIGGTSSYEQYF,TGTGCCAGCAGAATTGGGGGGACGAGCTCCTACGAGCAGTACTTC
TRBV18,TRBJ2-3,-,TRBD2,CASSLASGLAGEADTQYF,TGTGCCAGCTCACTAGCGTCTGGACTAGCGGGAGAGGCAGATACGCAGTATTTT
TRBV28,TRBJ2-1,many,TRBD2,CASSLLAGGNNEQFF,TGTGCCAGCAGTTTACTAGCGGGAGGTAACAATGAGCAGTTCTTC
TRBV12-3/TRBV12-4,TRBJ2-5,many,-,CASSLKETQYF,TGTGCCAGCAGTCTAAAAGAGACCCAGTACTTC
TRBV13,TRBJ1-1,few,-,CASSAQENTEAFF,TGTGCCAGCAGCGCACAGGAAAACACTGAAGCTTTCTTT
TRBV7-9,TRBJ2-6,many,-,CASSSINPSGANVLTF,TGTGCCAGCAGCTCGATAAACCCCTCTGGGGCCAACGTCCTGACTTTC
TRBV20-1,TRBJ2-1,-,TRBD2,CSVKTSGMFF,TGCAGTGTTAAGACTAGCGGGATGTTCTTC
TRBV29-1,TRBJ1-1,many,-,CSVVWLMNTEAFF,TGCAGCGTTGTATGGCTCATGAACACTGAAGCTTTCTTT
TRBV25-1,TRBJ2-3,many,-,CASSEFSGSTDTQYF,TGTGCCAGCAGTGAATTTAGCGGTTCCACAGATACGCAGTATTTT
TRBV7-2,TRBJ2-7,many,-,CASSLSLYEQYF,TGTGCCAGCAGCCTGTCTCTCTACGAGCAGTACTTC
TRBV6-1,TRBJ2-1,many,-,CASMTGRTYNEQFF,TGTGCCAGCATGACAGGACGGACCTACAATGAGCAGTTCTTC
TRBV5-1,TRBJ2-1,many,-,CASSLVGGQLSYNEQFF,TGCGCCAGCAGCTTGGTGGGGGGGCAGCTCTCCTACAATGAGCAGTTCTTC
TRBV25-1,TRBJ2-7,many,-,CASSGGVTVEQYF,TGTGCCAGCAGCGGCGGGGTAACGGTCGAGCAGTACTTC
TRBV7-2,TRBJ1-5,many,TRBD1,CASSLGFDRAHQPQHF,TGTGCCAGCAGCTTAGGATTCGACAGGGCCCACCAGCCCCAGCATTTT
TRBV2,TRBJ2-2,many,-,CASSDWGRATGELFF,TGTGCCAGCAGTGATTGGGGGCGAGCCACCGGGGAGCTGTTTTTT
TRBV20-1,TRBJ2-1,few,TRBD2,CSAWGGGGLWNYNEQFF,TGCAGTGCGTGGGGCGGCGGGGGTCTTTGGAACTACAATGAGCAGTTCTTC
TRBV20-1,TRBJ2-1,many,TRBD2,CSASRLAGVSYNEQFF,TGCAGTGCTTCGAGACTAGCGGGAGTTTCCTACAATGAGCAGTTCTTC
TRBV7-2,TRBJ1-3,-,-,CASSSGFQGFETGNTIYF,TGTGCCAGCAGCTCAGGCTTCCAAGGCTTCGAGACTGGAAACACCATATATTTT
TRBV7-3,TRBJ2-5,few,-,CASSLTGWETQYF,TGTGCCAGCAGCCTTACTGGGTGGGAGACCCAGTACTTC
TRBV7-2,TRBJ2-1,many,-,CASSGAWGEQFF,TGTGCCAGCAGCGGGGCCTGGGGTGAGCAGTTCTTC
TRBV5-1,TRBJ2-3,many,-,CASSTNTDTQYF,TGCGCCAGCAGCACCAACACAGATACGCAGTATTTT
TRBV7-3,TRBJ2-1,many,-,CASSLFGSYNEQFF,TGTGCCAGCAGCTTATTCGGTAGTTACAATGAGCAGTTCTTC
TRBV28,TRBJ1-1,many,TRBD1,CASSLWEGANTEAFF,TGTGCCAGCAGTTTATGGGAGGGGGCGAACACTGAAGCTTTCTTT
TRBV5-6,TRBJ2-5,many,-,CASSTTSGTVTQYF,TGTGCCAGCAGCACGACGTCCGGGACGGTGACCCAGTACTTC
TRBV28,TRBJ1-3,many,-,CASSPPTLSSGNTIYF,TGTGCCAGCAGCCCCCCGACCCTAAGCTCTGGAAACACCATATATTTT
TRBV7-6,TRBJ2-7,many,TRBD2,CASSLGPAGAQEQYF,TGTGCCAGCAGCTTAGGCCCAGCGGGAGCTCAGGAGCAGTACTTC
TRBV7-2,TRBJ2-3,many,TRBD1,CASSPDRGTDTQYF,TGTGCCAGCAGCCCGGACAGGGGCACAGATACGCAGTATTTT
TRBV7-2,TRBJ2-7,few,TRBD2,CASSTGTSPLWEQYF,TGTGCCAGCAGCACCGGGACTAGTCCCTTGTGGGAGCAGTACTTC
TRBV4-3,TRBJ2-6,many,-,CASSQVYGAGANVLTF,TGCGCCAGCAGCCAAGTGTATGGGGCTGGGGCCAACGTCCTGACTTTC
TRBV9,TRBJ2-3,many,-,CASSRGITDTQYF,TGTGCCAGCAGCCGGGGGATTACAGATACGCAGTATTTT
TRBV11-2,TRBJ2-3,many,-,CASSLLRSGRASTDTQYF,TGTGCCAGCAGCTTATTGAGGTCAGGACGGGCAAGCACAGATACGCAGTATTTT
TRBV20-1,TRBJ2-7,-,TRBD2,CSAPPGGGIQQQYF,TGCAGTGCTCCCCCCGGGGGGGGCATCCAGCAGCAGTACTTC
TRBV11-2,TRBJ2-7,few,-,CASSLSRFNEQYF,TGTGCCAGCAGCTTATCCCGCTTCAACGAGCAGTACTTC
TRBV4-3,TRBJ2-6,-,-,CASSQLRSSGANVLTF,TGCGCCAGCAGCCAATTACGGTCCTCTGGGGCCAACGTCCTGACTTTC
TRBV6-2/TRBV6-3,TRBJ2-7,many,TRBD1,CASSYLPGDRDSYEQYF,TGTGCCAGCAGTTACTTACCCGGTGACAGGGACTCCTACGAGCAGTACTTC
TRBV7-3,TRBJ2-4,-,-,CASSLNTKTKNIQYF,TGTGCCAGCAGCTTGAATACGAAGACCAAAAACATTCAGTACTTC
TRBV7-2,TRBJ2-7,many,-,CASSLSSRDLYEQYF,TGTGCCAGCAGCTTAAGTAGCAGGGACCTCTACGAGCAGTACTTC
TRBV7-2,TRBJ2-3,-,TRBD1,CASSLASGTGADTQYF,TGTGCCAGCAGCTTAGCTTCCGGGACAGGGGCAGATACGCAGTATTTT